Below, 7 T cell receptor beta chains from the same sample are listed, as sequenced in a study of blood T cell repertoires in COVID-19. Produced via immunoSEQ multiplex PCR; TCRdb's table is partial and in-frame only. The repertoire holds a few hundred thousand clones, 89% seen once, with roughly 2.8% in the top ten. Sequenced material: PBMCs or T cells enriched from blood (not recorded which). The receptors were gathered from a woman aged 50 to 60 who had been exposed to COVID-19.

The chain recombines TRBV21-1 with TRBJ1-2; the table's D call, TRBD1, has no DNA check behind it. TRBV21-1 is a recognized pseudogene. This CDR3 comprises 13 residues. The CDR3 protein is CASSTWTGDGYTF. CDR3 DNA: TGTGCCAGCAGCACCTGGACAGGGGATGGCTACACCTTC.

The chain joins TRBV18 to TRBJ2-7; 10 bases line up with TRBD1. V shed 4 bases and J 3 bases; nucleotides not matched to a gene: 15. This CDR3 spans 18 amino acids. CDR1 and CDR2 (germline): KGHSH, LQKENI. CDR3 coding DNA: TGTGCCAGCTCACTGGGGGACAGGGGTGTTAGGACCCGCTACGAGCAGTACTTC. Translating gives CASSLGDRGVRTRYEQYF.

The rearrangement links TRBV19 to TRBJ1-2; tentative D call: TRBD1 (6 bases). The CDR3 spans 12 residues. The V end was cut by 6 bases, the J end by 4 bases, with 9 bases between. From germline, CDR1 is LNHDA and CDR2 SQIVND (reference sequence). The CDR3 spells CASRTGSYGYTF. Here the CDR3 DNA reads TGTGCCAGTAGAACAGGGTCCTATGGCTACACCTTC.

This clone was found once. V is TRBV6-4 and J is TRBJ2-1, with TRBD1 matching over 7 bases. This CDR3 contains 14 residues. Germline V gene data show CDR1 as MRHNA and CDR2 as SNTAGT. The junction had 10 bases not matched to a gene; V was cut back by 6 bases and J by 8 bases. The CDR3 sequence is CASSTGDDWDEQFF. For the CDR3, the DNA is TGTGCCAGCAGCACAGGGGATGATTGGGATGAGCAGTTCTTC.

A single count supports this clone. This sequence joins TRBV11-2 and TRBJ2-7; possibly TRBD1 for D (6 bases). Germline V gives CDR1 SGHAT, CDR2 FQNNGV. CDR3 length: 14 amino acids. The ends were cut back, 5 bases at V and 6 bases at J, with 17 bases in the middle. CDR3 amino acids: CASSTTGFSLEQYF. CDR3 nucleotide sequence: TGTGCCAGCAGCACCACAGGGTTCTCGCTCGAGCAGTACTTC.

The chain is built from TRBV28 and TRBJ2-7, with a weak D call TRBD2 (6 bases). The CDR3 covers 12 residues. The V and J ends lost 11 bases and 6 bases respectively, with 17 bases between them. The germline V gene has CDR1 MDHEN and CDR2 SYDVKM. The CDR3 is CAWGTSAREQYF. The CDR3 nucleotides are TGTGCCTGGGGGACTTCGGCGCGCGAGCAGTACTTC.

This clone was detected once. J is TRBJ2-2 and V is TRBV27; tentatively, D is TRBD1 (5 bases). CDR3 size: 14 residues. Germline V gene lookup returns CDR1 MNHEY and CDR2 SMNVEV (reference sequence). Trimming cost V 5 bases and J 4 bases, with 11 bases left between them. The CDR3 DNA reads as TGTGCCAGCAGTCAGTCCAGGGCCACCGGGGAGCTGTTTTTT. Translating gives CASSQSRATGELFF.